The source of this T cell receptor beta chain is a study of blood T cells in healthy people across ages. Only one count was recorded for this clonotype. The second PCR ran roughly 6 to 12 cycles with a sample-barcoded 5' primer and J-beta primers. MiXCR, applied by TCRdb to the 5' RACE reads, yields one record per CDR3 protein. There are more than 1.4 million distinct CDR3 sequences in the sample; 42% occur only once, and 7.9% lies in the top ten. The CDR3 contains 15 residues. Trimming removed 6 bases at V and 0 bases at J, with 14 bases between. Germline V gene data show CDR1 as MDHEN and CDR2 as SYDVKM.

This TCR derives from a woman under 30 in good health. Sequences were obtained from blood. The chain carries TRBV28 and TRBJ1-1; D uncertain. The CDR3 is CASSSPGQVNTEAFF. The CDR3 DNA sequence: TGTGCCAGCAGCTCCCCCGGCCAGGTGAACACTGAAGCTTTCTTT.